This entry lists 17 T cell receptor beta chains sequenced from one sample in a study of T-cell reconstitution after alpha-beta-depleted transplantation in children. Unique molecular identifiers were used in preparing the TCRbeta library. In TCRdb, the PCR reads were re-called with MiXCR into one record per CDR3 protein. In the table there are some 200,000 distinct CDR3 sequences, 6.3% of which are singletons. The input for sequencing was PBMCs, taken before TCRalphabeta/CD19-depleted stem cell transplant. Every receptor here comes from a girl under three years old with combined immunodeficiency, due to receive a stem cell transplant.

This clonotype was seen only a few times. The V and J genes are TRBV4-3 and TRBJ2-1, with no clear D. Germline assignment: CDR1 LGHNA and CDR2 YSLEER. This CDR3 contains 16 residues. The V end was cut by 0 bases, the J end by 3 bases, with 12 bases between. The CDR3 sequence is CASSQEGASGYNEQFF. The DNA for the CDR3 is TGCGCCAGCAGCCAAGAAGGCGCCTCGGGCTACAATGAGCAGTTCTTC.

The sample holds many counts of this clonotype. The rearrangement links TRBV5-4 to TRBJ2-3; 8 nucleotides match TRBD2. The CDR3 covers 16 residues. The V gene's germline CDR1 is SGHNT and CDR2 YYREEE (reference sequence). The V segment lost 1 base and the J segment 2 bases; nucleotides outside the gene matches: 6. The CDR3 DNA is TGTGCCAGCAGCTTGAATAGCGGGACCCACACAGATACGCAGTATTTT. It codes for CASSLNSGTHTDTQYF.

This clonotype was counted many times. The CDR3 bases are TGTGCCACCAGAATTTCGGCGGGAGAACTCTACAATGAGCAGTTCTTC. This codes for CATRISAGELYNEQFF. The chain has TRBV15 and TRBJ2-1; 7 positions agree with TRBD2. Per the germline V gene, CDR1 is LNHNV and CDR2 is YYDKDF (reference sequence). This CDR3 region has 16 residues. The ends lost 6 bases at V and 3 bases at J; junction bases unmatched: 11.

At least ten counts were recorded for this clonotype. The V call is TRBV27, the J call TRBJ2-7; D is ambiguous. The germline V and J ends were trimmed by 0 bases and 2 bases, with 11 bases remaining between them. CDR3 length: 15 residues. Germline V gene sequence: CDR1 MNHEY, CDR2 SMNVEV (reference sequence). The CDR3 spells CASSLSAYRAYEQYF. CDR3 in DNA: TGTGCCAGCAGTTTATCGGCCTACAGAGCCTACGAGCAGTACTTC.

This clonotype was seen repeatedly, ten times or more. This CDR3 is CSGGRGSYNEQFF. CDR3 sequence (DNA): TGCAGCGGGGGACGGGGCTCCTACAATGAGCAGTTCTTC. The V gene is TRBV29-1, the J gene TRBJ2-1, with D possibly being TRBD1 or TRBD2 (5 bases each). Trimming removed 7 bases from V and 0 bases from J, with 10 bases in between. CDR3 length: 13 residues. Germline V CDR1 and CDR2: SQVTM, ANQGSEA.

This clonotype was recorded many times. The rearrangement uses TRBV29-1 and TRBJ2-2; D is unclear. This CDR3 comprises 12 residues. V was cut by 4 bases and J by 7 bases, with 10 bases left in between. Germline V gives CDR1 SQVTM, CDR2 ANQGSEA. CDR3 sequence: CSVVPRGGELFF. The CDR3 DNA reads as TGCAGCGTTGTGCCCCGAGGCGGGGAGCTGTTTTTT.

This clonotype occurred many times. CDR3 nucleotide sequence: TGTGCCACCAGCAGACCTAGACCAAGCTGGGGCACAGATACGCAGTATTTT. It encodes CATSRPRPSWGTDTQYF. The chain links TRBV15 to TRBJ2-3; D is unresolved. Germline loops: CDR1 LNHNV, CDR2 YYDKDF (reference sequence). V shed 2 bases and J shed 1 base, with 16 bases lying between them. The length of the CDR3 is 17 residues.

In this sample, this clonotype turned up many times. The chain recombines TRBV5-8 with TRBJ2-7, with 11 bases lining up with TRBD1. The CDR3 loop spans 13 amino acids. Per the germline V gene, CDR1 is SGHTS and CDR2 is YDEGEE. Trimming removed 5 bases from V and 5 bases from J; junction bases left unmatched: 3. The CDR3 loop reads CASRDRGRNEQYF. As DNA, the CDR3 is TGTGCCAGCAGGGACAGGGGGCGGAACGAGCAGTACTTC.

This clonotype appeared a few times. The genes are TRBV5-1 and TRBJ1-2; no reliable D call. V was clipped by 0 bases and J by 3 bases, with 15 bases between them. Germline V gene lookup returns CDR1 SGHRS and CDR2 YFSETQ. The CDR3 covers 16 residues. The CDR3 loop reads CASSLVGSLGDYGYTF. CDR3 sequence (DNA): TGCGCCAGCAGCTTGGTTGGTTCTCTTGGTGACTATGGCTACACCTTC.

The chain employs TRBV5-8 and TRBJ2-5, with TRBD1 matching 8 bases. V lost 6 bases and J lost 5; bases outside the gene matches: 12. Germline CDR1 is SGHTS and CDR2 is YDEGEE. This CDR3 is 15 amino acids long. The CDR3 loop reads CASIRHRGTVETQYF. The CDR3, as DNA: TGTGCCAGCATCAGACACAGGGGGACCGTGGAGACCCAGTACTTC. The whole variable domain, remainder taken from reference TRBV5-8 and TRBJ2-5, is EAGVTQSPTHLIKTRGQQATLRCSPISGHTSVYWYQQALGLGLQFLLWYDEGEERNRGNFPPRFSGRQFPNYSSELNVNALELEDSALYLCASIRHRGTVETQYFGPGTRLLVL.

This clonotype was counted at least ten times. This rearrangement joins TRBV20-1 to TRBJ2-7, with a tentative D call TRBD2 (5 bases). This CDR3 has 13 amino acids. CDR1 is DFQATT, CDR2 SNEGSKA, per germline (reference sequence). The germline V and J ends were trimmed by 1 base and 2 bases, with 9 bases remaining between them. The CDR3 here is CSARASSTYEQYF. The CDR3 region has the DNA TGCAGTGCTAGAGCTAGCAGTACCTACGAGCAGTACTTC.

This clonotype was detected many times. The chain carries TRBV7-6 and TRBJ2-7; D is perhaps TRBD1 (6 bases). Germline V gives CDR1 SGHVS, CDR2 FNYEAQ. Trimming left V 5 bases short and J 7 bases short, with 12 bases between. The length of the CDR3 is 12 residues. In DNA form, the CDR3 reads TGTGCCAGCAGCCGCCCGAGGGGGGAGCAGTACTTC. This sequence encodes CASSRPRGEQYF. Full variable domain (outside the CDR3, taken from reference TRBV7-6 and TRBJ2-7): GAGVSQSPRYKVTKRGQDVALRCDPISGHVSLYWYRQALGQGPEFLTYFNYEAQQDKSGLPNDRFSAERPEGSISTLTIQRTEQRDSAMYRCASSRPRGEQYFGPGTRLTVT.

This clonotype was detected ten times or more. The CDR3 DNA follows: TGTGCCAGCAGTTATTCGAGGCAAGCCTACGAGCAGTACTTC. Amino acid sequence: CASSYSRQAYEQYF. V usage is TRBV12-3 or TRBV12-4 and J usage is TRBJ2-7; D is ambiguous. The CDR3 loop spans 14 amino acids. V was shortened by 4 bases and J by 2 bases, with 12 bases between the two germline ends.

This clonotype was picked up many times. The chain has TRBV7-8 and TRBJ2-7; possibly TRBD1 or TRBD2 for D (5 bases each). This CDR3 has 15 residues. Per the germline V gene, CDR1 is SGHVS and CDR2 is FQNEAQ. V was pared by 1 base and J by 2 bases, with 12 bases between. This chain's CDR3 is CASSLGFGTAYEQYF. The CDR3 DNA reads TGTGCCAGCAGCTTAGGTTTTGGGACCGCCTACGAGCAGTACTTC.

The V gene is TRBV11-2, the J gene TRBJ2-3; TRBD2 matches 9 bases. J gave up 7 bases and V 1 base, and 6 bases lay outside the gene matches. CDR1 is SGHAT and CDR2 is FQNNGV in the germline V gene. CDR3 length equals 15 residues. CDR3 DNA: TGTGCCAGCAGCTTAGCGGCGGGAGGGCCTCATACGCAGTATTTT. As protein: CASSLAAGGPHTQYF.

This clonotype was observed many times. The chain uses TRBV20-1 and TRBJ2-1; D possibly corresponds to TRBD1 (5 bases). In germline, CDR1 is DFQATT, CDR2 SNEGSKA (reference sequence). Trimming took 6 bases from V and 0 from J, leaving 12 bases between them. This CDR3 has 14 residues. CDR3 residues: CSASGLSSYNEQFF. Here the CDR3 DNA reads TGCAGTGCATCAGGGTTGAGCTCCTACAATGAGCAGTTCTTC.

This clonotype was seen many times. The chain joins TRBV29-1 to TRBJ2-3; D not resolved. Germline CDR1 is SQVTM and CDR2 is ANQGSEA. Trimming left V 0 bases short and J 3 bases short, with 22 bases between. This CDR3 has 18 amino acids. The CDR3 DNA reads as TGCAGCGTTGAAGAACCCGGATTTCGGGCAGATGCAACAGATACGCAGTATTTT. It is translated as CSVEEPGFRADATDTQYF.